The clone carrying this T cell receptor (beta chain) was counted ten times or more. The sample belongs to a study of neurological immune-mediated disorders. The overall study: Of the 34 patients with multiple sclerosis, 31 had relapsing-remitting MS, whereas the remaining 3 had secondary progressive MS.

Germline V lookup: CDR1 SGHRS, CDR2 YFSETQ. The CDR3 loop spans 14 amino acids. The junction had 6 bases not matched to a gene; V was cut back by 3 bases and J by 8 bases. Each CDR3 protein is one row after TCRdb ran MiXCR on the 5' RACE reads. The profile shows 60,000 to 70,000 distinct CDR3 sequences, more than 4.5% of them singletons. The source of this sequence is a human donor with multiple sclerosis. The donor label of this sample is uncertain. The chain links TRBV5-1 to TRBJ1-4; 8 bases are a match to TRBD1. The specimen was PBMCs. The CDR3 DNA follows: TGCGCCAGCAGCTCGCAGGGGGCGAGCGAAAAACTGTTTTTT. As protein: CASSSQGASEKLFF.